The 4 T cell receptor beta chains given below trace back to one sample, sequenced in a study of blood T cell repertoires in COVID-19. The assay was immunoSEQ multiplex PCR, and TCRdb's table has in-frame clones only and misses some. The sample holds 300,000 to 400,000 clones; 85% to 90% are singletons and the top ten take 2.9%. The sequenced material came from peripheral blood. Receptors originate from a woman aged 25-40 years with COVID-19, enrolled during active disease.

This clone came up once. V gene TRBV7-9 combines with J gene TRBJ1-4; 7 bases match TRBD1. This CDR3 comprises 16 residues. Per germline, CDR1 SEHNR and CDR2 FQNEAQ (reference sequence). V dropped 3 bases and J dropped 5; count of bases not matched to a gene: 9. CDR3 sequence (DNA): TGTGCCAGCAGCTTTGGAGGTGTCAGGGGGAATGAAAAACTGTTTTTT. It encodes CASSFGGVRGNEKLFF.

This clone is a singleton in its sample. The gene calls are TRBV25-1 and TRBJ1-1; 10 bases are a match to TRBD1. In germline, CDR1 is MGHDK, CDR2 SYGVNS. V dropped 6 bases and J dropped 7; count of bases not matched to a gene: 8. This CDR3 is built from 14 residues. The CDR3 loop is CASRGRGQGFEAFF. In DNA, the CDR3 is TGTGCCAGCAGGGGGAGGGGACAGGGGTTTGAAGCTTTCTTT.

The J gene is TRBJ1-4, the V gene TRBV5-1, with a tentative D call TRBD1 (5 bases). The CDR3 loop spans 15 amino acids. The germline V and J ends were trimmed by 0 bases and 4 bases, with 10 bases remaining between them. Germline CDR1 SGHRS, CDR2 YFSETQ. CDR3 coding DNA: TGCGCCAGCAGCTTGGAAGGGGCCAATAATGAAAAACTGTTTTTT. Translation: CASSLEGANNEKLFF.

The chain has TRBV30 and TRBJ1-3, with no clear D. Between the trimmed V and J ends, which lost 1 base and 2 bases, there was a span of 12 bases. Germline CDR1 and CDR2: GTSNPN and SVGIG (reference sequence). This CDR3 is 15 amino acids long. The CDR3 DNA is TGTGCCTGGAGTGAAGGCCAGGTAACTGGAAACACCATATATTTT. Its protein product is CAWSEGQVTGNTIYF.